This entry lists 9 T cell receptor beta chains sequenced from one sample in a study of T cell responses to AZD1222 COVID-19 vaccine. Assay used: immunoSEQ multiplex PCR; TCRdb lists only in-frame clones, some missing. The sample holds about 97,000 clones, around nine tenths seen once. Sample: peripheral blood, taken on day 0 of AZD1222 vaccination. The source is an adult in good health.

V and J are TRBV10-3 and TRBJ2-7, with a tentative D call TRBD1 (5 bases). V was trimmed by 3 bases and J by 4 bases, leaving 16 bases between them. The germline CDR1 and CDR2 sequences are ENHRY and SYGVKD. CDR3 size: 15 residues. CDR3 DNA: TGTGCCATCAGTGATTCGACAGTATGGGCGTACGAGCAGTACTTC. Its protein is CAISDSTVWAYEQYF.

V gene TRBV7-2 combines with J gene TRBJ2-1; the D gene is possibly TRBD2 (6 bases). Germline lookup yields CDR1 SGHTA and CDR2 FQGNSA. V lost 2 bases, J lost 0 bases, and 11 bases lay in between. This CDR3 region has 16 residues. The CDR3 here is CASSLRVAASYNEQFF. Here the CDR3 DNA reads TGTGCCAGCAGCTTACGGGTAGCGGCCTCCTACAATGAGCAGTTCTTC.

The chain employs TRBV29-1 and TRBJ1-2; 10 bases fit TRBD1. V lost 6 bases to trimming and J lost 2 bases; unmatched junction nucleotides: 9. The CDR3 has 15 amino acids. Germline lookup yields CDR1 SQVTM and CDR2 ANQGSEA. The DNA of the CDR3 is TGCAGCGTCGGGGGACAGGGGAGTTACAACTATGGCTACACCTTC. Its translation: CSVGGQGSYNYGYTF. Full variable domain (outside the CDR3, taken from reference TRBV29-1 and TRBJ1-2): SAVISQKPSRDICQRGTSLTIQCQVDSQVTMMFWYRQQPGQSLTLIATANQGSEATYESGFVIDKFPISRPNLTFSTLTVSNMSPEDSSIYLCSVGGQGSYNYGYTFGSGTRLTVV.

This clone ranks as medium-sized (0.01 to 0.1%). The J gene is TRBJ2-7, the V gene TRBV7-9; D perhaps matches TRBD2 (5 bases). The CDR3 is 13 residues long. V was shortened by 11 bases and J by 0 bases, with 14 bases between the two germline ends. Germline loops: CDR1 SEHNR, CDR2 FQNEAQ (reference sequence). The CDR3: CASKEGLSYEQYF. The DNA for the CDR3 is TGTGCCTCCAAAGAGGGCCTCTCCTACGAGCAGTACTTC.

The chain employs TRBV4-2 and TRBJ1-6; no definite D call. This CDR3 is 13 amino acids long. V lost 3 bases and J lost 7, with 7 bases in between. Per germline, CDR1 LGHNA and CDR2 YNFKEQ. For the CDR3, the DNA is TGTGCCAGCAGCCAGACCGAAAATTCACCCCTCCACTTT. Its translation is CASSQTENSPLHF.

The chain carries TRBV4-3 and TRBJ1-1; tentative D call: TRBD1 (5 bases). This CDR3 comprises 13 residues. Trimming left V 0 bases short and J 5 bases short, with 7 bases between. CDR1 is LGHNA and CDR2 is YSLEER in the germline V gene. CDR3 loop: CASSQEPGTEAFF. DNA of the CDR3: TGCGCCAGCAGCCAAGAACCAGGGACTGAAGCTTTCTTT.

The chain has TRBV19 and TRBJ2-6, with D possibly TRBD2 on 5 matching bases. The CDR3 has 16 residues. The V and J ends lost 0 bases and 2 bases respectively, with 8 bases between them. CDR1 is LNHDA and CDR2 is SQIVND in the germline V gene (reference sequence). The CDR3 nucleotides are TGTGCCAGTAGTATAGACCCCGGGGCTGGGGCCAACGTCCTGACTTTC. As protein: CASSIDPGAGANVLTF.

Here the CDR3 reads CASSSINPGQGWQYF. The CDR3 DNA reads TGTGCCAGCAGTTCCATAAATCCGGGACAGGGGTGGCAGTACTTC. V is TRBV6-2 or TRBV6-3 and J is TRBJ2-5, with 10 bases lining up with TRBD1. With 4 bases clipped from V and 11 bases from J, the junction kept 13 bases outside the gene matches. CDR3 length: 15 amino acids. The germline gives CDR1 MNHEY, CDR2 SVGEGT.

V is TRBV7-8 and J is TRBJ2-7; 11 bases are shared with TRBD2. Germline trimming cut 2 bases from V and 1 base from J; bases unmatched to any gene: 4. Germline CDR1 SGHVS, CDR2 FQNEAQ. This CDR3 has 16 amino acids. The CDR3 is CASSLSSGGKSYEQYF. For the CDR3, the DNA is TGTGCCAGCAGCTTATCTAGCGGGGGGAAATCCTACGAGCAGTACTTC.